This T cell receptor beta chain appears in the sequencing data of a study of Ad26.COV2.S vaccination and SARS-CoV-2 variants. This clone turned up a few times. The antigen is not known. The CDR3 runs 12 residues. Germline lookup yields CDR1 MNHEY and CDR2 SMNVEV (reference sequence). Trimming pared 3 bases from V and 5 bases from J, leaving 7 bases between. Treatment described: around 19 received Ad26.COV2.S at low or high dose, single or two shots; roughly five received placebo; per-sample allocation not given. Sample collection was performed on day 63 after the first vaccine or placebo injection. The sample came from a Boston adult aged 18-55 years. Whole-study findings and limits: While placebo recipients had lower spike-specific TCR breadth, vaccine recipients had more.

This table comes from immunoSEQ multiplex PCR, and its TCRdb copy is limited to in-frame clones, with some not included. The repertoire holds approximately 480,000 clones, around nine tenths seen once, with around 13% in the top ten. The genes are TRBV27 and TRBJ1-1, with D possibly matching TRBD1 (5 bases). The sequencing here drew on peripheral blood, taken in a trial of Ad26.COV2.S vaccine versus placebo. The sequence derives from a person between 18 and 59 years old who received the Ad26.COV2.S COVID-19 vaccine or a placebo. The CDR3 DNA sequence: TGTGCCAGCAGTTTTTGGGGGACTGAAGCTTTCTTT. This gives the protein CASSFWGTEAFF.